Included here is one T cell receptor beta chain sequence, with context. The junction differs from germline at one of its ends, possibly a read error. This record comes from a study of patients and donors after allogeneic stem cell transplantation. This CDR3 contains 14 residues. Looked up from germline, CDR1 is SGHNT and CDR2 is YENEEA. MiXCR was run by TCRdb on the RT-PCR reads, yielding one entry per CDR3 protein. The sample holds about 76,000 distinct CDR3 sequences, approximately 25% seen once. This sequence joins TRBV11-3 and TRBJ2-5; tentatively, D is TRBD2 (6 bases). The sequenced sample was blood, either unsorted or a sorted T cell fraction (not recorded which). This receptor was taken from a human donor who was either an allogeneic HSCT recipient or a stem cell or donor lymphocyte infusion donor (not recorded which). It is not recorded whose cells these are; they may come from a transplant donor. The CDR3 loop reads CASSPLEGQKTQYF. In DNA form, the CDR3 reads TGTGCCAGCAGCCCCTTGGAGGGCCAAAAGACCCAGTACTTC.